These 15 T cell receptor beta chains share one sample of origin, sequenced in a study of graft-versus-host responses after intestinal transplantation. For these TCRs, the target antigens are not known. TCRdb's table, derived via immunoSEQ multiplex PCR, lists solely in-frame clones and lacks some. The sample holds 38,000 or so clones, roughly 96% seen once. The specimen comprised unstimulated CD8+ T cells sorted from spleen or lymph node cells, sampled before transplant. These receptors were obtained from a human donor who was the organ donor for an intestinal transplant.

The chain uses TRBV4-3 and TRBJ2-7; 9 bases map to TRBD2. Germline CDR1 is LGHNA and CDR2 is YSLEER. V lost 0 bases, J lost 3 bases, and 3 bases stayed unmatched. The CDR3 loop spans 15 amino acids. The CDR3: CASSQDSSGVYEQYF. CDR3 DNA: TGCGCCAGCAGCCAAGATTCTAGCGGGGTCTACGAGCAGTACTTC.

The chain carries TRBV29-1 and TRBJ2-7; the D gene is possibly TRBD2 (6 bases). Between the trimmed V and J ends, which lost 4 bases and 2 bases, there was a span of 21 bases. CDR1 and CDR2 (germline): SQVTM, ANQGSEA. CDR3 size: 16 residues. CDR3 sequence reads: CSVGGLTGDPAYEQYF. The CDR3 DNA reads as TGCAGCGTTGGGGGACTGACCGGAGACCCTGCCTACGAGCAGTACTTC.

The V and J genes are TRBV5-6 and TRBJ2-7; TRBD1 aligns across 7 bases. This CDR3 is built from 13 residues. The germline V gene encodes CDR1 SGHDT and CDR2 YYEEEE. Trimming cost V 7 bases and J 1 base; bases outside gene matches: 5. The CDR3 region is CASGKGASYEQYF. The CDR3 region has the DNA TGTGCCAGCGGGAAGGGGGCGTCCTACGAGCAGTACTTC.

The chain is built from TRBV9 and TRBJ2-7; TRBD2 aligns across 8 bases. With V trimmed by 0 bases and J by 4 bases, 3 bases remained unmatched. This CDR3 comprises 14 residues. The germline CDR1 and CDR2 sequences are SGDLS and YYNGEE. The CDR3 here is CASSVDGGAYEQYF. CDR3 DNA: TGTGCCAGCAGCGTAGACGGGGGGGCATACGAGCAGTACTTC. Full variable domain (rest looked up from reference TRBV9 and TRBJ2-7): DSGVTQTPKHLITATGQRVTLRCSPRSGDLSVYWYQQSLDQGLQFLIQYYNGEERAKGNILERFSAQQFPDLHSELNLSSLELGDSALYFCASSVDGGAYEQYFGPGTRLTVT.

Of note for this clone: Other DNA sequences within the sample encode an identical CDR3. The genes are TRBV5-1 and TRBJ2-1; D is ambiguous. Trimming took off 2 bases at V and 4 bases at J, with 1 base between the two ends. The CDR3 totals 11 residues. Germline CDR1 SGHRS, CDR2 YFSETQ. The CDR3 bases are TGCGCCAGCAGCTTTTACAATGAGCAGTTCTTC. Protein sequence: CASSFYNEQFF.

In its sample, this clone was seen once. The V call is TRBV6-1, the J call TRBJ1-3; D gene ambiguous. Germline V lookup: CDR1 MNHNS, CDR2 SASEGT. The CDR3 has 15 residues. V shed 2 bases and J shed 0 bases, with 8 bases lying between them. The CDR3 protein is CASSEKADSGNTIYF. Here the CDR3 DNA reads TGTGCCAGCAGTGAAAAAGCAGACTCTGGAAACACCATATATTTT.

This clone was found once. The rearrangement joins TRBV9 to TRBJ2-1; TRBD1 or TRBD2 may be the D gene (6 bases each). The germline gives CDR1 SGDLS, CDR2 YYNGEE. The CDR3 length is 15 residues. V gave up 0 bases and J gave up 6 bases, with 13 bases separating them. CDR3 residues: CASSVVKGGFNEQFF. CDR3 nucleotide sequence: TGTGCCAGCAGCGTAGTAAAGGGGGGCTTCAATGAGCAGTTCTTC.

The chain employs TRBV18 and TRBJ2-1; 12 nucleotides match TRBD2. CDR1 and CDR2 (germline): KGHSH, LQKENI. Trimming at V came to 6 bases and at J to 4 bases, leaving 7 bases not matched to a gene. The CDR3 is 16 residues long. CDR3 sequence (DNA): TGTGCCAGCTCCCCGACTAGCGGGAGCCATTACAATGAGCAGTTCTTC. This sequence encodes CASSPTSGSHYNEQFF.

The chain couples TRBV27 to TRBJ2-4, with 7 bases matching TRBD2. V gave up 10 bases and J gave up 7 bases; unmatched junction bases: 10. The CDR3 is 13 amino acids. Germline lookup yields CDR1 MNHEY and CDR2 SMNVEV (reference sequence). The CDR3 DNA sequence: TGTGCCACTAGGGTGGGAGGGAGCAACATTCAGTACTTC. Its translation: CATRVGGSNIQYF.

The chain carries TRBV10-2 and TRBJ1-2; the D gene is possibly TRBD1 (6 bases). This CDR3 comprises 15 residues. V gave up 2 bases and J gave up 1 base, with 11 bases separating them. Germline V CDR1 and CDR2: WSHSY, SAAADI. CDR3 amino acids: CASSEARGSNYGYTF. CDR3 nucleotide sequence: TGCGCCAGCAGTGAGGCCAGGGGAAGTAACTATGGCTACACCTTC.

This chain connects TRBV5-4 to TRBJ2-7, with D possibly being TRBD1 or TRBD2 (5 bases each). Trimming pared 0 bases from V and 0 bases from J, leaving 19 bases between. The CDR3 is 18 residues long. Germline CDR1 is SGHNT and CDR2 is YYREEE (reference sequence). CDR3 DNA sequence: TGTGCCAGCAGCTTGGGTCCGGGGCAGGAATTTTTCTCCTACGAGCAGTACTTC. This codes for CASSLGPGQEFFSYEQYF.

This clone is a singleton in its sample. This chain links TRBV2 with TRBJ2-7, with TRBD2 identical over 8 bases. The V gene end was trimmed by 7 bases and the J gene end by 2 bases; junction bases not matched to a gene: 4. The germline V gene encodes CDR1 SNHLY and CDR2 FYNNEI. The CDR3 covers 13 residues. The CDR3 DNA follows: TGTGCCAGCAAGGCGGGGGGACCCTACGAGCAGTACTTC. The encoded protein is CASKAGGPYEQYF.

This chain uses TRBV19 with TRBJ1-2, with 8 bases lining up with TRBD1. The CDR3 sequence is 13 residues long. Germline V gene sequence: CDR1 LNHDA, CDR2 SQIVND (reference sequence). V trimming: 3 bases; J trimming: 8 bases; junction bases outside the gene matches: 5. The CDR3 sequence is CASSIQGAEGYTF. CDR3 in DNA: TGTGCCAGTAGTATTCAGGGGGCGGAGGGCTACACCTTC.

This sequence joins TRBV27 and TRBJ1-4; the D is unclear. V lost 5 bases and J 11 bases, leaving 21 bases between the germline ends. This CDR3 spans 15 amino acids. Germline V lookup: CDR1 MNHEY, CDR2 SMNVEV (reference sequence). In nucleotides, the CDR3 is TGTGCCAGCAGTGGGCAGGCAGCGTTCGGGAGGAAACTGTTTTTT. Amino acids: CASSGQAAFGRKLFF.

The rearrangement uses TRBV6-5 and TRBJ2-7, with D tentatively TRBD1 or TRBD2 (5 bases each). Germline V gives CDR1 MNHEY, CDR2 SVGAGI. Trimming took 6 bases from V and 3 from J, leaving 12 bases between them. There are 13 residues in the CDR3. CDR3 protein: CASSPGTGYEQYF. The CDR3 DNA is TGTGCCAGCAGCCCAGGGACGGGCTACGAGCAGTACTTC.